The rows below give T cell receptor beta chains drawn from one sample of a study of blood T cell repertoires in COVID-19. Sequencing was performed with immunoSEQ multiplex PCR; in TCRdb, only in-frame clones are kept and a portion is missing. The table shows 200,000 to 300,000 clones, with around 89% occurring only once. Sequenced sample: peripheral blood. The origin of the receptors is a middle-aged woman with acute or convalescent COVID-19. CDR3s include the opening cysteine and the closing phenylalanine or tryptophan. D genes are given only for firm matches. Size is stated for part of the rows, as once, few or many counts, or as a class when the clone is expanded.

j_call v_call clone_size d_call cdr3_nt cdr3_aa
TRBJ1-5 TRBV19 NA NA TGTGCCAGTGGGCCAGAGAGAAATCAGCCCCAGCATTTT CASGPERNQPQHF
TRBJ1-2 TRBV19 NA NA TGTGCCAGTAGTATGGGGGGAAGCTATGGCTACACCTTC CASSMGGSYGYTF
TRBJ2-2 TRBV5-1 NA NA TGCGCCAGCAGCTTGGGGGCTAGCGCGAACACCGGGGAGCTGTTTTTT CASSLGASANTGELFF
TRBJ2-1 TRBV15 NA TRBD1 TGTGCCACCAGCAGAGGCGGGACAGGGGTTTACAATGAGCAGTTCTTC CATSRGGTGVYNEQFF
TRBJ1-2 TRBV4-1 once NA TGCGCCAGCAGCCAAACGGGGATAACAGTAAAGAATGGCTACACCTTC CASSQTGITVKNGYTF
TRBJ2-2 TRBV28 NA TRBD2 TGTGCCAGCAGTTTGGAGATTTTAGCGGGGGGTTTCGGGGAGCTGTTTTTT CASSLEILAGGFGELFF
TRBJ2-2 TRBV6-4 few NA TGTGCCAGCAGTGTTGGAGGGTCAGGCACCGGGGAGCTGTTTTTT CASSVGGSGTGELFF
TRBJ1-5 TRBV6-6 NA TRBD1 TGTGCCAGCATTGACGCGGGACAGGGTGGCAGTCAGCCCCAGCATTTT CASIDAGQGGSQPQHF
TRBJ1-6 TRBV10-2 NA TRBD1 TGCGCCAGCAGGGACAGGGGTAGGACCTATAATTCACCCCTCCACTTT CASRDRGRTYNSPLHF
TRBJ2-5 TRBV5-4 NA TRBD2 TGTGCCAGCAGCTTGGTCCAGCGGGGGGGAGAGACCCAGTACTTC CASSLVQRGGETQYF
TRBJ1-4 TRBV5-1 NA TRBD1 TGCGCCAGCAGCTTTAGGGACAGTTCTAATGAAAAACTGTTTTTT CASSFRDSSNEKLFF
TRBJ1-2 TRBV5-4 NA TRBD1 TGTGCCAGCAGCCACTCCCCATATACAGGGGGTAACTATGGCTACACCTTC CASSHSPYTGGNYGYTF
TRBJ1-1 TRBV2 NA TRBD1 TGTGCCAGCACCGACAGGGGGCTTGTGACTGAAGCTTTCTTT CASTDRGLVTEAFF
TRBJ1-1 TRBV5-1 NA NA TGCGCCAGCCAGGACGGTAGAGGGGCTTTCTTT CASQDGRGAFF
TRBJ1-1 TRBV7-9 NA NA TGTGCCAGCAGCTTGGCACCGAACACTGAAGCTTTCTTT CASSLAPNTEAFF
TRBJ1-1 TRBV5-1 NA NA TGCGCCAGCAGCTTGATACAGCAAACTGAAGCTTTCTTT CASSLIQQTEAFF
TRBJ1-1 TRBV10-1 NA TRBD1 TGCGCCAGCTTGACGACGAGGGGGCGCGGCCCGAGGGTGATGAACACTGAAGCTTTCTTT CASLTTRGRGPRVMNTEAFF
TRBJ2-3 TRBV3-1/TRBV3-2 NA TRBD1 TGTGCCAGCAGCCCGTTAGAAAAGGACAGGGTGGATACGCAGTATTTT CASSPLEKDRVDTQYF
TRBJ2-2 TRBV6-2/TRBV6-3 few TRBD2 TGTGCCAGCAGTTACCGCGGGGGGGCCACCACCGGGGAGCTGTTTTTT CASSYRGGATTGELFF
TRBJ1-2 TRBV9 once NA TGTGCCAGCAGCGTCTCTCTGGATCAGGGGCGGAGCTATGGCTACACCTTC CASSVSLDQGRSYGYTF
TRBJ1-5 TRBV10-2 once NA TGCGCCAGCAGTGCAGGGCCCTATCAGCCCCAGCATTTT CASSAGPYQPQHF
TRBJ1-4 TRBV6-6 NA NA TGTGCCAGCAGTACCGGGACACCTGGAGACGAAAAACTGTTTTTT CASSTGTPGDEKLFF
TRBJ2-4 TRBV6-5 NA NA TGTGCCAGCACCCAAGGGGGCATTCAGTACTTC CASTQGGIQYF
TRBJ1-1 TRBV18 few NA TGTGCCAGCTCACCAGGGGGCAGGATCACTGAAGCTTTCTTT CASSPGGRITEAFF
TRBJ2-3 TRBV5-6 NA TRBD2 TGTGCCAGCAGCTTTGTCGGCGGGGGGCTCACAGATACGCAGTATTTT CASSFVGGGLTDTQYF
TRBJ1-1 TRBV19 NA NA TGTGCCAGTAGTATTGTCCCGGGGAGAGCTTTCTTT CASSIVPGRAFF
TRBJ2-2 TRBV4-2 NA NA TGTGCCAGCAGCCAAGAGCGGGGGCGACCCACCGGGGAGCTGTTTTTT CASSQERGRPTGELFF
TRBJ1-1 TRBV13 NA TRBD1 TGTGCCAGCAGCGGCAGGGGGAGGAACACTGAAGCTTTCTTT CASSGRGRNTEAFF
TRBJ1-3 TRBV7-2 once NA TGTGCCAGCAGCGAGGGAGGGACGGGAAACACCATATATTTT CASSEGGTGNTIYF
TRBJ2-5 TRBV25-1 NA NA TGTGCCAGCAGTGAGGAAACCCTCGGGGAGACCCAGTACTTC CASSEETLGETQYF
TRBJ2-1 TRBV5-4 few TRBD2 TGTGCCAGCAGCCCCGGACTAGCGGGGGCCATCCTCCGGAATGAGCAGTTCTTC CASSPGLAGAILRNEQFF
TRBJ2-1 TRBV11-2 NA TRBD2 TGTGCCAGCAGCTTGTTTGGGGGGGGATTTAATGAGCAGTTCTTC CASSLFGGGFNEQFF
TRBJ1-2 TRBV6-5 NA TRBD1 TGTGCCAGCAGTCGGGACAGGCGCCCTAACTATGGCTACACCTTC CASSRDRRPNYGYTF
TRBJ1-2 TRBV19 NA NA TGTGCCAGTAGTACCGGCGGGAACTATGGCTACACCTTC CASSTGGNYGYTF
TRBJ1-1 TRBV15 once TRBD1 TGTGCCACCAGCTCACCCACAGGGGTTAGAACTGAAGCTTTCTTT CATSSPTGVRTEAFF
TRBJ2-1 TRBV9 NA NA TGTGCCAGCAGCTCAGGGGGGCAGGGATCCTACAATGAGCAGTTCTTC CASSSGGQGSYNEQFF
TRBJ1-6 TRBV7-2 NA NA TGTGCCAGCAGCCCCAATGGGGGGACCTATAATTCACCCCTCCACTTT CASSPNGGTYNSPLHF
TRBJ1-2 TRBV6-6 once NA TGTGCCAGCACCTTGGGACGGGCGGGATATGGCTACACCTTC CASTLGRAGYGYTF
TRBJ1-2 TRBV12-3/TRBV12-4 NA NA TGTGCCAGCAGCCTTTACTATGGCTACACCTTC CASSLYYGYTF
TRBJ1-4 TRBV7-2 NA NA TGTGCCAGCAGCTTATATGGGAGTGGGGAAAAACTGTTTTTT CASSLYGSGEKLFF
TRBJ1-2 TRBV10-3 NA TRBD1 TGTGCCATCGGGGGACAGGGGTTGAACTATGGCTACACCTTC CAIGGQGLNYGYTF
TRBJ2-5 TRBV7-3 NA NA TGTGCCAGCAGCTTATCTGGTGGTCCAGGGACCCAGTACTTC CASSLSGGPGTQYF
TRBJ2-1 TRBV6-2/TRBV6-3 NA TRBD2 TGTGCCAGCAGTTACTCGATAGCGGGGGCCGTGGGGCAGTTCTTC CASSYSIAGAVGQFF
TRBJ1-4 TRBV9 NA TRBD1 TGTGCCAGCAGCGCCAGGGGGCGAGGGGAAAAACTGTTTTTT CASSARGRGEKLFF